Listed below are T cell receptor beta chains from one sample, sequenced in a study of blood T cell repertoires in COVID-19. Repertoires were generated with immunoSEQ multiplex PCR, while TCRdb's copy carries only in-frame clones and drops some. Counted here are roughly 260,000 clones, 65% to 85% occurring once; the ten biggest clones make up around 4.1%. The source material was peripheral blood. The receptors come from a woman between 35 and 50 years old with active or convalescent COVID-19. The CDR3 runs from the conserved cysteine through the conserved F or W. The D gene is left open where the match is weak. Rows may omit the clone size; those that give it use once, few, many or a size class.

TRBV21-1	.	TRBJ2-6	once	CASSKARRSSGANVLTF	TGTGCCAGCAGCAAAGCCCGGCGGAGCTCTGGGGCCAACGTCCTGACTTTC
TRBV12-3/TRBV12-4	TRBD1	TRBJ1-2	.	CASGQGYGYTF	TGTGCCAGCGGACAGGGCTATGGCTACACCTTC
TRBV4-2	.	TRBJ1-1	.	CASSQGASLEAFF	TGTGCCAGCAGCCAAGGTGCCTCTCTCGAGGCTTTCTTT
TRBV12-3/TRBV12-4	.	TRBJ1-1	.	CASSYGAGTEAFF	TGTGCCAGCAGTTACGGAGCGGGCACTGAAGCTTTCTTT
TRBV28	.	TRBJ1-2	.	CASSLRQVYGYTF	TGTGCCAGCAGTTTAAGGCAGGTCTATGGCTACACCTTC
TRBV5-1	TRBD2	TRBJ2-1	.	CASSQASSGGHNEQFF	TGCGCCAGCAGCCAGGCATCTAGCGGGGGCCACAATGAGCAGTTCTTC
TRBV11-2	TRBD1	TRBJ1-2	.	CASSSDRANGYTF	TGTGCCAGCAGCTCCGACAGGGCGAATGGCTACACCTTC
TRBV10-1	.	TRBJ2-2	.	CASRTENTGELFF	TGCGCCAGCCGTACAGAGAACACCGGGGAGCTGTTTTTT
TRBV5-6	.	TRBJ1-4	.	CASSQYRVGEKLFF	TGTGCCAGCAGCCAGTACAGGGTTGGAGAAAAACTGTTTTTT
TRBV3-1/TRBV3-2	.	TRBJ1-2	.	CASSQGRGYTF	TGTGCCAGCAGCCAAGGTCGGGGCTACACCTTC
TRBV6-4	.	TRBJ1-3	.	CASSDRAGSGNTIYF	TGTGCCAGCAGTGACAGAGCGGGGAGTGGAAACACCATATATTTT
TRBV20-1	.	TRBJ2-3	.	CSASYRKESTDTQYF	TGCAGTGCTAGTTACAGGAAGGAGAGCACAGATACGCAGTATTTT
TRBV6-5	.	TRBJ1-3	.	CASTPDIWAGNTIYF	TGTGCCAGCACGCCGGACATCTGGGCAGGAAACACCATATATTTT
TRBV6-5	TRBD1	TRBJ2-7	.	CASTMDRVREQYF	TGTGCCAGCACCATGGACAGGGTGAGGGAGCAGTACTTC
TRBV2	TRBD1	TRBJ1-4	.	CASRDRGRAVDKLFF	TGTGCCAGCAGAGACAGGGGGCGAGCAGTGGATAAACTGTTTTTT
TRBV29-1	.	TRBJ2-1	.	CSVVLGSSYNEQFF	TGCAGCGTTGTCTTGGGGAGCTCCTACAATGAGCAGTTCTTC